This TCR beta chain was observed in a study of blood T cells in healthy people across ages. Findings of the study overall: Naive CD4+ cells and diversity were both higher in long-lived donors than in aged donors.

The CDR3 extends over 15 amino acids. V dropped 2 bases and J dropped 7; count of bases not matched to a gene: 7. Germline CDR1 MNHEY, CDR2 SMNVEV (reference sequence). As concerns this clonotype: Its antigen remains unknown.

A second PCR, run for roughly 7 to 12 cycles, used a sample-barcoded 5' primer plus a J-beta primer mix. TCRdb processed the 5' RACE reads anew with MiXCR; each CDR3 protein has one entry. The table lists about 580,000 distinct CDR3 sequences, under 55% of them singletons. Sample: blood. This chain joins TRBV27 and TRBJ1-4, with 7 bases identical to TRBD1. This receptor was identified in an elderly man in good health. The CDR3 nucleotides are TGTGCCAGCAGTTTAGGAGGGGGCCGGGGTGAAAAACTGTTTTTT. As protein: CASSLGGGRGEKLFF.